This T cell receptor (beta chain) was found in a study of T cell responses to AZD1222 COVID-19 vaccine. Study-wide results and limits: There were mostly white British donors and more females than males, and clonal diversity was possibly underestimated. Spike-specific TCR breadth and depth went up after people got two AZD1222 doses.

Germline V gene lookup returns CDR1 SGHVS and CDR2 FQNEAQ. Trimming pared 3 bases from V and 0 bases from J, leaving 8 bases between. The CDR3 is 15 residues long. Profiled with immunoSEQ multiplex PCR; TCRdb holds only in-frame clones, not every one. The sample contains about 64,000 clones, roughly 80% of which appear only once. In regard to this clone: Its antigen is unknown.

The specimen comprised peripheral blood, sampled 28 days after the second AZD1222 dose. The chain employs TRBV7-8 and TRBJ1-4; the D is unclear. The source of this sequence is an adult who received the AZD1222 COVID-19 vaccine. The CDR3 protein is CASSFVRSTNEKLFF. Here the CDR3 DNA reads TGTGCCAGCAGCTTCGTCAGATCAACTAATGAAAAACTGTTTTTT.